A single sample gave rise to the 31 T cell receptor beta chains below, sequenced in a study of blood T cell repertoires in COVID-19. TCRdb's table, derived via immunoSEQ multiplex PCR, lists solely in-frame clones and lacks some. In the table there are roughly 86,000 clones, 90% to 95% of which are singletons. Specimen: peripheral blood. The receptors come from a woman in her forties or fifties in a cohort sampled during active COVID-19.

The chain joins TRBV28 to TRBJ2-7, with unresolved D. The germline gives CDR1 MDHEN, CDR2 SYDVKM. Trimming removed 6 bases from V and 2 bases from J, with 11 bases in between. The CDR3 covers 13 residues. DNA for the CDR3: TGTGCCAGCAGGGCAGGTCCTACCTACGAGCAGTACTTC. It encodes CASRAGPTYEQYF.

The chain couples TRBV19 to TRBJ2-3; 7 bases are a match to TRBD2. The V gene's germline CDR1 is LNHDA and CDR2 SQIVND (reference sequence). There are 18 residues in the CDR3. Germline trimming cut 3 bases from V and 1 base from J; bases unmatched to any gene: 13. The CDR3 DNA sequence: TGTGCCAGTAGTATGCGGGGGTCAGCAAACTTACGCACAGATACGCAGTATTTT. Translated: CASSMRGSANLRTDTQYF.

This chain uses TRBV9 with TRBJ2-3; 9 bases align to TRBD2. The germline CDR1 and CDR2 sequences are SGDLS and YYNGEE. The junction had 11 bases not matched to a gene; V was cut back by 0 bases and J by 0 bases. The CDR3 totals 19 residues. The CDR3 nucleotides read TGTGCCAGCAGCGTAGGCTTAGCGGGGGCAATTCCTAGCACAGATACGCAGTATTTT. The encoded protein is CASSVGLAGAIPSTDTQYF.

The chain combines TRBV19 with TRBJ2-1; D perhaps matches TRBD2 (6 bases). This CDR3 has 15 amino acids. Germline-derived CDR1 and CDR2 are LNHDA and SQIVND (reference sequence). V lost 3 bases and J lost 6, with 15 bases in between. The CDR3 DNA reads TGTGCCAGTAGTATGGGGGACTCCCGTACCAATGAGCAGTTCTTC. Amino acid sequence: CASSMGDSRTNEQFF.

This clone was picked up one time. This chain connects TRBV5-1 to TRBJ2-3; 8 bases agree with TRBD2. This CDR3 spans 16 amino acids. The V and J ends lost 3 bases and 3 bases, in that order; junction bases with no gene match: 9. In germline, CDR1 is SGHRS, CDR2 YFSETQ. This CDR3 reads CASSWGAGEGTDTQYF. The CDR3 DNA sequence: TGCGCCAGCAGCTGGGGAGCGGGAGAGGGGACAGATACGCAGTATTTT.

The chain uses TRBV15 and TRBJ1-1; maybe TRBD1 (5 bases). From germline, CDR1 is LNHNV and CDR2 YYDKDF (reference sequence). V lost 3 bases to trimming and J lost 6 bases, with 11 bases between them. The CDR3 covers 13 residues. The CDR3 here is CATSRDRQPEAFF. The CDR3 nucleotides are TGTGCCACCAGCAGGGACCGACAGCCTGAAGCTTTCTTT.

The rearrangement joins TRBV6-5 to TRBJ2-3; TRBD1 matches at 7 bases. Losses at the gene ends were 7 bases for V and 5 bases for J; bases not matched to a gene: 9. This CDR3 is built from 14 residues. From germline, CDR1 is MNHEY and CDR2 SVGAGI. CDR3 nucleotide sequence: TGTGCCAGCACGAGAGGGGGCGAGGGAGATACGCAGTATTTT. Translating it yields CASTRGGEGDTQYF.

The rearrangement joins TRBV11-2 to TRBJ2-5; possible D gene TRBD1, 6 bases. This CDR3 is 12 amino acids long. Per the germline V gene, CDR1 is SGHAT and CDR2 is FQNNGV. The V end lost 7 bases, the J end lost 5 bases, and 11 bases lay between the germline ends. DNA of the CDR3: TGTGCCAGCACCTACAGGGCTGAGACCCAGTACTTC. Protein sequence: CASTYRAETQYF.

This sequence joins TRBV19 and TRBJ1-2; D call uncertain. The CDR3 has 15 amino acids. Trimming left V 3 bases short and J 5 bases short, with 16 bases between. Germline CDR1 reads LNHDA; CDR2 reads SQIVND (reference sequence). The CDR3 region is CASSMRAPSLYGYTF. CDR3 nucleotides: TGTGCCAGTAGTATGCGGGCACCATCGCTATATGGCTACACCTTC.

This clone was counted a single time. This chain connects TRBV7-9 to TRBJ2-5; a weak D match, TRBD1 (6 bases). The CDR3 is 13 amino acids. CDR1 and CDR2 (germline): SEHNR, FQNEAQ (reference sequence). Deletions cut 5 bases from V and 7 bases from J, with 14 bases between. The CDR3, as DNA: TGTGCCAGCAGCATCACAGGGTTGGTGACCCAGTACTTC. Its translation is CASSITGLVTQYF.

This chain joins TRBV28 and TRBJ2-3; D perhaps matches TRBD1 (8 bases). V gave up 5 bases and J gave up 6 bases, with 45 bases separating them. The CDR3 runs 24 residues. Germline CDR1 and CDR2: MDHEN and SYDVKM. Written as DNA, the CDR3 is TGTGCCAGCAGTCCCCGCCGGCGTTGGGGTTCTTGGACTAGAACCCGGGACAGGCCCGATACGCAGTATTTT. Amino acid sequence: CASSPRRRWGSWTRTRDRPDTQYF.

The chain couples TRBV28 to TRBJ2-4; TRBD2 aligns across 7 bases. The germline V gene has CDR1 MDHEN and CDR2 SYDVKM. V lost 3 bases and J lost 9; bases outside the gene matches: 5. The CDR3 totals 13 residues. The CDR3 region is CASSFQGGSIQYF. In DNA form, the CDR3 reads TGTGCCAGCAGTTTTCAGGGCGGGAGCATTCAGTACTTC.

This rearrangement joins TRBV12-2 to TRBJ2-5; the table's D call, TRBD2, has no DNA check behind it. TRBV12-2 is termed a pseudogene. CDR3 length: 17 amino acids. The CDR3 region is CASRLAGDSLARETQYF. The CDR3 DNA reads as TGTGCAAGTCGCTTAGCGGGGGACTCCTTGGCGCGGGAGACCCAGTACTTC.

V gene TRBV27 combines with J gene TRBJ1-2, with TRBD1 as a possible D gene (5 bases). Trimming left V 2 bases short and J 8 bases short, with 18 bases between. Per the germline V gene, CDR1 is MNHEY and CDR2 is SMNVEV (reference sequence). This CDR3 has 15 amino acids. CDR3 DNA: TGTGCCAGCAGTTTAAGCGGAGGGCAGGGACGAGGCTACACCTTC. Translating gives CASSLSGGQGRGYTF.

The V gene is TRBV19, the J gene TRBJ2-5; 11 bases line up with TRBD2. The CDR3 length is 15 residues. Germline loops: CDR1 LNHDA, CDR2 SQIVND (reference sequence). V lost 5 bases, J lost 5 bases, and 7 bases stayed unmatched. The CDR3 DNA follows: TGTGCCAGTAGTCCGACTAGCGGGATGGGTGAGACCCAGTACTTC. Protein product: CASSPTSGMGETQYF.

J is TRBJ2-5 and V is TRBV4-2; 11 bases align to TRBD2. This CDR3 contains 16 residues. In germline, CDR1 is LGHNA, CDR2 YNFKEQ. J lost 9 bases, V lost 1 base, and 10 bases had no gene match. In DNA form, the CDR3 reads TGTGCCAGCAGCCAAGTCACTAGCGGGGGCTTTAGGGCCCAGTACTTC. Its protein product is CASSQVTSGGFRAQYF.

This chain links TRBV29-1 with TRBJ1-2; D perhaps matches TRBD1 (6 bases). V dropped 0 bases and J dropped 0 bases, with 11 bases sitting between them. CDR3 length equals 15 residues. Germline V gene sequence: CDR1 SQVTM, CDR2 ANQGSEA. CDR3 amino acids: CSVEELQGANYGYTF. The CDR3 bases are TGCAGCGTTGAAGAGCTACAGGGAGCTAACTATGGCTACACCTTC.

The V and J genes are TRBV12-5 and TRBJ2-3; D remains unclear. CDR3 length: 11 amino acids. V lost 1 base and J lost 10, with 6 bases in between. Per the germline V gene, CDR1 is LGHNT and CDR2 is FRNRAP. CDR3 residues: CASGLGLPQYF. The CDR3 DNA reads TGTGCTAGTGGTTTGGGACTGCCGCAGTATTTT.

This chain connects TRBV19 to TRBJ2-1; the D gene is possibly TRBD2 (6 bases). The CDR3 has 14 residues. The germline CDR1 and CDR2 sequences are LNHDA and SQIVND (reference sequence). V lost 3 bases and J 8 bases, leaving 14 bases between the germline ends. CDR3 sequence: CASSILGLRDEQFF. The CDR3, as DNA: TGTGCCAGTAGTATCCTGGGACTGAGGGATGAGCAGTTCTTC.

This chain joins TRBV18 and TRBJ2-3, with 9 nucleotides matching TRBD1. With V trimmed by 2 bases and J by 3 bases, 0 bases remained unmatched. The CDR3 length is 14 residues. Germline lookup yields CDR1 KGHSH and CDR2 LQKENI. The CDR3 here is CASSPGQGTDTQYF. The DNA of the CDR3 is TGTGCCAGCTCACCAGGACAGGGGACAGATACGCAGTATTTT.

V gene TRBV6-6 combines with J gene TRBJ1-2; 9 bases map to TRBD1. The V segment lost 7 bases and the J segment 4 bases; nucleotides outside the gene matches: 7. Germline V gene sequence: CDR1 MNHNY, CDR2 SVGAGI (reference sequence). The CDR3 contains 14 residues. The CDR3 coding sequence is TGTGCCAGCACATCACAGGGGGCGGGCTATGGCTACACCTTC. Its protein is CASTSQGAGYGYTF.

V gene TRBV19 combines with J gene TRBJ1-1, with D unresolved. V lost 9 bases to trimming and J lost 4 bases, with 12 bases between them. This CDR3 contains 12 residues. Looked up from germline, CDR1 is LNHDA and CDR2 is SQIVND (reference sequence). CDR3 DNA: TGTGCCAGCACGCGGGCCGGCACTGAAGCTTTCTTT. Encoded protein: CASTRAGTEAFF.

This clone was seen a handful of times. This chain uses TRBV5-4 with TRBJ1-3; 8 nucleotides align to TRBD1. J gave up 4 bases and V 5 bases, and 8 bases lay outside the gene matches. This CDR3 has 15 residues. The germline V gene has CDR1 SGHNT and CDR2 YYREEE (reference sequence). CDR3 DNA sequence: TGTGCCAGCAGTCAGGACAGGGCGCTAGGAAACACCATATATTTT. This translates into CASSQDRALGNTIYF.

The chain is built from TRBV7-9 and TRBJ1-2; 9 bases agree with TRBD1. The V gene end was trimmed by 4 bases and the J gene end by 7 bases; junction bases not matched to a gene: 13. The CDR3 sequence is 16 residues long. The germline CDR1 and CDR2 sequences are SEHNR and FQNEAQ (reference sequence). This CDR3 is CASSSSGQGPIGGYTF. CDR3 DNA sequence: TGTGCCAGCAGCTCTTCCGGACAGGGGCCGATTGGTGGCTACACCTTC.

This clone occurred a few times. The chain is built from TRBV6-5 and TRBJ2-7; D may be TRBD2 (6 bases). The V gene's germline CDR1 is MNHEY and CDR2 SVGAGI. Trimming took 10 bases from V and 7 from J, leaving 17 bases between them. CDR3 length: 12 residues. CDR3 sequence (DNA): TGTGCCACCAAACAAGCCGCGGGGGAGCAGTACTTC. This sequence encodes CATKQAAGEQYF.

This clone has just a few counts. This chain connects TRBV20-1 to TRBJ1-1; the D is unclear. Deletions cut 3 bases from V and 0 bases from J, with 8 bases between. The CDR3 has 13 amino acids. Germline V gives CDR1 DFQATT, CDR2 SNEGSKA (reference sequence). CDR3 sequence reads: CSASSRLNTEAFF. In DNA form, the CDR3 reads TGCAGTGCTAGTAGCAGGCTGAACACTGAAGCTTTCTTT.

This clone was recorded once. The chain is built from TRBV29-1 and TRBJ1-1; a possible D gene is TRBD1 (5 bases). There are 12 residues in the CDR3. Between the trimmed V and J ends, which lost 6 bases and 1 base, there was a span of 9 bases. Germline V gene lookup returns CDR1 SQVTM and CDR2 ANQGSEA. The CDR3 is CSVNRRNTEAFF. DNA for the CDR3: TGCAGCGTGAACAGGAGGAACACTGAAGCTTTCTTT.

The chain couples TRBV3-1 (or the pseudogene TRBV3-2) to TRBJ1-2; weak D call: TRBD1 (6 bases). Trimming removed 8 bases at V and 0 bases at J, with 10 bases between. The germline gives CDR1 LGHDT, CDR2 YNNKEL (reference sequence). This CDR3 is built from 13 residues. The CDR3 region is CASGQIANYGYTF. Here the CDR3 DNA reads TGTGCCAGCGGACAGATAGCTAACTATGGCTACACCTTC.

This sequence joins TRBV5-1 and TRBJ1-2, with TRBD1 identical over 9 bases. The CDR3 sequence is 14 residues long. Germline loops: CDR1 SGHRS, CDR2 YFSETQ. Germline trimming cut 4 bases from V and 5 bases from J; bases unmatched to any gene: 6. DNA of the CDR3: TGCGCCAGCAGCATTGGGGACAGGGAGTATGGCTACACCTTC. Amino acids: CASSIGDREYGYTF.

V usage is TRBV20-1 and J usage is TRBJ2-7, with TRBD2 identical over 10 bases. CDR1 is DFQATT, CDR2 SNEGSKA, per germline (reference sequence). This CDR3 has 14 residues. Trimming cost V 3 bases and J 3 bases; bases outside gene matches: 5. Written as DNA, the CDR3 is TGCAGTGCTAGTAGGAGACTAGCGGGCTACGAGCAGTACTTC. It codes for CSASRRLAGYEQYF.

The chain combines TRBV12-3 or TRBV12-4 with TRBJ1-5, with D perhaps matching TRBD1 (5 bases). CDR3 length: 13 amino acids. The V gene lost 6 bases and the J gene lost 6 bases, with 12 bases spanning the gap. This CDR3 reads CASRRTDSQPQHF. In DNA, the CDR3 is TGTGCCAGCAGAAGAACCGACAGTCAGCCCCAGCATTTT.